The 7 T cell receptor beta chains reported below all come from one sample, sequenced in a study of OX40 agonist ivuxolimab in advanced cancers. Sequenced by immunoSEQ multiplex PCR; TCRdb stores in-frame clones only, minus some. The sample includes some 41,000 clones, just under 90% of them seen just once. The sequencing used CD4+ or CD8+ T cells sorted from blood, collected in a trial of the OX40 agonist ivuxolimab. These receptors came from an adult with an advanced solid tumor such as melanoma, head and neck, liver or kidney cancer.

This chain joins TRBV18 and TRBJ1-6, with 7 bases fitting TRBD1. This CDR3 comprises 12 residues. Germline CDR1 reads KGHSH; CDR2 reads LQKENI. With 5 bases clipped from V and 8 bases from J, the junction kept 0 bases outside the gene matches. The CDR3 DNA reads as TGTGCCAGCTCAACAGGGGATTCACCCCTCCACTTT. It is translated as CASSTGDSPLHF.

This sequence joins TRBV19 and TRBJ1-6; 7 nucleotides line up with TRBD1. Germline assignment: CDR1 LNHDA and CDR2 SQIVND (reference sequence). V gave up 3 bases and J gave up 10 bases; unmatched junction bases: 15. The CDR3 length is 17 residues. CDR3 region: CASSMPPDRDWRSPLHF. DNA of the CDR3: TGTGCCAGTAGTATGCCCCCCGACAGGGATTGGAGATCACCCCTCCACTTT.

This chain joins TRBV7-6 and TRBJ2-7; tentatively, D is TRBD1 (6 bases). This CDR3 spans 15 amino acids. V gave up 1 base and J gave up 4 bases, with 14 bases separating them. Looked up from germline, CDR1 is SGHVS and CDR2 is FNYEAQ. CDR3 residues: CASSLVTARGYEQYF. DNA for the CDR3: TGTGCCAGCAGCTTAGTTACGGCTAGGGGGTACGAGCAGTACTTC.

This chain uses TRBV2 with TRBJ2-5; D is perhaps TRBD1 (6 bases). Germline V gene data show CDR1 as SNHLY and CDR2 as FYNNEI. Trimming took 10 bases from V and 5 from J, leaving 20 bases between them. The CDR3 extends over 14 amino acids. This CDR3 reads CAINRESAEETQYF. For the CDR3, the DNA is TGTGCCATCAACAGGGAGTCGGCTGAGGAGACCCAGTACTTC. Supplemented by reference TRBV2 and TRBJ2-5, the full variable domain reads EPEVTQTPSHQVTQMGQEVILRCVPISNHLYFYWYRQILGQKVEFLVSFYNNEISEKSEIFDDQFSVERPDGSNFTLKIRSTKLEDSAMYFCAINRESAEETQYFGPGTRLLVL.

The gene calls are TRBV4-1 and TRBJ2-7, with a tentative D call TRBD2 (6 bases). V was shortened by 0 bases and J by 0 bases, with 12 bases between the two germline ends. From germline, CDR1 is MGHRA and CDR2 YSYEKL. This CDR3 comprises 16 residues. The CDR3 loop reads CASSQDRAGSSYEQYF. CDR3 sequence (DNA): TGCGCCAGCAGCCAAGATCGGGCGGGGAGCTCCTACGAGCAGTACTTC.

This sequence joins TRBV25-1 and TRBJ2-3; the D is unclear. CDR3 size: 15 residues. From germline, CDR1 is MGHDK and CDR2 SYGVNS. The germline V and J ends were trimmed by 6 bases and 4 bases, with 17 bases remaining between them. The CDR3 here is CASRTTRGMADTQYF. In nucleotides, the CDR3 is TGTGCCAGCAGGACAACGCGAGGAATGGCAGATACGCAGTATTTT.

V gene TRBV27 combines with J gene TRBJ2-1; D remains unclear. This CDR3 has 12 residues. The germline V gene has CDR1 MNHEY and CDR2 SMNVEV (reference sequence). Trimming stripped 2 bases from V and 6 bases from J, with 5 bases between. In nucleotides, the CDR3 is TGTGCCAGCAGTTTACGCTCCAATGAGCAGTTCTTC. It translates to CASSLRSNEQFF.